One T cell receptor beta chain is described in this entry. Germline CDR1 reads SGDLS; CDR2 reads YYNGEE. The CDR3 runs 14 residues. V was clipped by 3 bases and J by 5 bases, with 14 bases between them. This record comes from a study of control samples from healthy donors and cancer patients. Only in-frame clones appear in the TCRdb table, and some are missing; sequencing was by immunoSEQ multiplex PCR. The sample lists 150,000 to 200,000 clones; 80% to 90% were seen once. Sequencing was done on a sample of blood. The J gene is TRBJ2-5, the V gene TRBV9; D is perhaps TRBD1 (6 bases). The clonotype was recovered from a man aged 25 to 40 in good health. This chain's CDR3 is CASSGGGPRETQYF. For the CDR3, the DNA is TGTGCCAGCAGCGGAGGGGGTCCCCGGGAGACCCAGTACTTC. Variable domain in full (rest from reference TRBV9 and TRBJ2-5): DSGVTQTPKHLITATGQRVTLRCSPRSGDLSVYWYQQSLDQGLQFLIQYYNGEERAKGNILERFSAQQFPDLHSELNLSSLELGDSALYFCASSGGGPRETQYFGPGTRLLVL.